Each of the 20 T cell receptor beta chains below was sequenced from the same sample in a study of OX40 agonist ivuxolimab in advanced cancers. The library was built by means of the immunoSEQ multiplex PCR assay. What TCRdb holds here is the immuneACCESS table cut down to in-frame rearrangements. Part of the clones is not present; checked against another copy, under half of the missing clones reflect an unresolved V gene, and the others are unexplained. The sample contains around 60,000 clones, roughly 80% of them found a single time. In total, the top ten clones hold more than 1.5% of the sample. Here the sequenced sample was CD4+ or CD8+ T cells sorted from blood, taken in a trial of the OX40 agonist ivuxolimab. The receptors originated from an adult with an advanced solid tumor such as melanoma, head and neck, liver or kidney cancer.

This chain joins TRBV29-1 and TRBJ2-3; 9 bases are shared with TRBD2. The length of the CDR3 is 15 residues. The germline V gene encodes CDR1 SQVTM and CDR2 ANQGSEA. V was clipped by 6 bases and J by 0 bases; unmatched bases: 7. Here the CDR3 DNA reads TGCAGCGTCTCCCCCGGGACTAGCAGCACAGATACGCAGTATTTT. Its translation: CSVSPGTSSTDTQYF.

The chain uses TRBV13 and TRBJ2-2; a weak D match, TRBD2 (6 bases). Trimming removed 7 bases from V and 5 bases from J, with 14 bases in between. The CDR3 contains 14 residues. From germline, CDR1 is PRHDT and CDR2 FYEKMQ (reference sequence). The CDR3 reads CASTQGSGTGELFF. Here the CDR3 DNA reads TGTGCCAGCACCCAAGGTAGCGGAACCGGGGAGCTGTTTTTT.

The rearrangement joins TRBV7-3 to TRBJ2-1; D may be TRBD1 (5 bases). The V end lost 2 bases, the J end lost 10 bases, and 15 bases lay between the germline ends. CDR1 and CDR2 (germline): SGHTA, FQGTGA. The CDR3 spans 14 residues. The CDR3 protein is CASSLVSEPGEQFF. In DNA, the CDR3 is TGTGCCAGCAGCTTAGTTTCCGAGCCAGGGGAGCAGTTCTTC.

The chain employs TRBV2 and TRBJ1-1; possibly TRBD1 for D (5 bases). The CDR3 contains 14 residues. V was shortened by 8 bases and J by 5 bases, with 18 bases between the two germline ends. Looked up from germline, CDR1 is SNHLY and CDR2 is FYNNEI. CDR3 in DNA: TGTGCCAGCTGCGGGGAGGGCAGGGAGACTGAAGCTTTCTTT. Its translation is CASCGEGRETEAFF. Using reference TRBV2 and TRBJ1-1 for the parts outside the CDR3, the full variable domain is EPEVTQTPSHQVTQMGQEVILRCVPISNHLYFYWYRQILGQKVEFLVSFYNNEISEKSEIFDDQFSVERPDGSNFTLKIRSTKLEDSAMYFCASCGEGRETEAFFGQGTRLTVV.

The V call is TRBV6-1, the J call TRBJ2-1; TRBD2 aligns across 9 bases. The CDR3 sequence is 17 residues long. With V trimmed by 2 bases and J by 10 bases, 15 bases remained unmatched. Germline CDR1 reads MNHNS; CDR2 reads SASEGT. DNA of the CDR3: TGTGCCAGCAGTGAAAGGAGGGGGCTAGCGGGATCAGGGGAGCAGTTCTTC. Amino acid sequence: CASSERRGLAGSGEQFF.

The chain combines TRBV19 with TRBJ2-1; tentatively, D is TRBD2 (7 bases). Germline values: CDR1 LNHDA, CDR2 SQIVND (reference sequence). This CDR3 contains 12 residues. Trimming took 8 bases from V and 6 from J, leaving 11 bases between them. Here the CDR3 DNA reads TGTGCCAGTGCCGGGGGGCTCAATGAGCAGTTCTTC. Its protein product is CASAGGLNEQFF.

The chain links TRBV2 to TRBJ1-5, with D unclear. The CDR3 is made up of 15 amino acids. Germline CDR1 SNHLY, CDR2 FYNNEI. V was pared by 5 bases and J by 3 bases, with 14 bases between. Here the CDR3 reads CASSPWSRFNQPQHF. DNA for the CDR3: TGTGCCAGCAGTCCCTGGTCTAGATTCAATCAGCCCCAGCATTTT.

The chain couples TRBV9 to TRBJ1-5; 9 positions agree with TRBD1. J was trimmed by 2 bases and V by 0 bases; bases with no gene match: 6. The CDR3 runs to 17 residues. CDR1 and CDR2 (germline): SGDLS, YYNGEE. The CDR3 nucleotides are TGTGCCAGCAGCGTAGGACAGGGGGACGATCGCAATCAGCCCCAGCATTTT. Amino acids: CASSVGQGDDRNQPQHF. The variable domain in full, with the rest retrieved from reference TRBV9 and TRBJ1-5, is DSGVTQTPKHLITATGQRVTLRCSPRSGDLSVYWYQQSLDQGLQFLIQYYNGEERAKGNILERFSAQQFPDLHSELNLSSLELGDSALYFCASSVGQGDDRNQPQHFGDGTRLSIL.

J is TRBJ1-4 and V is TRBV28; D gene ambiguous. From germline, CDR1 is MDHEN and CDR2 SYDVKM. CDR3 length: 12 amino acids. The V end was cut by 6 bases, the J end by 1 base, with 3 bases between. CDR3 nucleotides: TGTGCCAGCAGAAAAACTAATGAAAAACTGTTTTTT. Translation gives CASRKTNEKLFF.

The chain is built from TRBV7-6 and TRBJ1-1; the D is unclear. Germline lookup yields CDR1 SGHVS and CDR2 FNYEAQ. The ends were cut back, 3 bases at V and 0 bases at J, with 2 bases in the middle. The CDR3 is made up of 12 amino acids. The CDR3 loop is CASSLLNTEAFF. CDR3 in DNA: TGTGCCAGCAGCTTGTTGAACACTGAAGCTTTCTTT.

The table lists this clone with a few counts. This rearrangement joins TRBV7-3 to TRBJ2-1; possible D gene TRBD1, 5 bases. CDR1 and CDR2 (germline): SGHTA, FQGTGA. The CDR3 runs 15 residues. Trimming took off 5 bases at V and 1 base at J, with 12 bases between the two ends. The CDR3, as DNA: TGTGCCAGCAGCCTTCAGGGCGGATCCTACAATGAGCAGTTCTTC. Amino acid sequence: CASSLQGGSYNEQFF.

The chain is built from TRBV9 and TRBJ1-2; TRBD1 aligns across 8 bases. The CDR3 sequence is 16 residues long. J lost 4 bases, V lost 3 bases, and 11 bases had no gene match. Germline V gives CDR1 SGDLS, CDR2 YYNGEE. CDR3 coding DNA: TGTGCCAGCAGCGAAAAAGACAGGGGCCAAACCTATGGCTACACCTTC. Translated: CASSEKDRGQTYGYTF.

The chain recombines TRBV18 with TRBJ1-2, with D unclear. Germline CDR1 and CDR2: KGHSH and LQKENI. This CDR3 comprises 12 residues. V lost 6 bases to trimming and J lost 5 bases, with 10 bases between them. DNA for the CDR3: TGTGCCAGCTCGCCTGACATTTATGGCTACACCTTC. Its protein is CASSPDIYGYTF.

This clone showed up just once. The V gene is TRBV29-1, the J gene TRBJ2-3; D ambiguous. V dropped 2 bases and J dropped 2 bases, with 8 bases sitting between them. The germline V gene encodes CDR1 SQVTM and CDR2 ANQGSEA. The CDR3 has 13 amino acids. CDR3 loop: CSVERVITDTQYF. CDR3 DNA sequence: TGCAGCGTTGAAAGGGTTATCACAGATACGCAGTATTTT.

This clone was recorded once. The V and J genes are TRBV5-1 and TRBJ2-7; TRBD1 matches at 9 bases. Trimming took 3 bases from V and 3 from J; bases not matched to a gene: 4. This CDR3 has 14 amino acids. CDR1 and CDR2 (germline): SGHRS, YFSETQ. The CDR3 region is CASSSTGGSYEQYF. The CDR3 DNA reads as TGCGCCAGCAGCTCGACAGGGGGTAGCTACGAGCAGTACTTC.

The gene calls are TRBV23-1 and TRBJ1-2; 7 bases line up with TRBD1. TRBV23-1 is noted as an ORF with a role that remains uncertain. CDR3 length: 13 residues. With V trimmed by 6 bases and J by 4 bases, 5 bases remained unmatched. CDR3 sequence: CASSYQGVYGYTF. In DNA, the CDR3 is TGCGCCAGCAGCTACCAGGGGGTCTATGGCTACACCTTC.

The chain recombines TRBV7-9 with TRBJ1-1, with TRBD1 matching 7 bases. J was trimmed by 7 bases and V by 4 bases; bases with no gene match: 3. Germline assignment: CDR1 SEHNR and CDR2 FQNEAQ (reference sequence). CDR3 length: 12 residues. CDR3 sequence (DNA): TGTGCCAGCAGCTCCAGGACAGGTGAAGCTTTCTTT. Translating it yields CASSSRTGEAFF.

This clone was counted between two and nine times. The chain has TRBV14 and TRBJ2-7; D not certain. The V gene lost 4 bases and the J gene lost 4 bases, with 11 bases spanning the gap. The CDR3 has 13 amino acids. CDR1 is SGHDN, CDR2 FVKESK, per germline. CDR3 region: CASSPIGSYEQYF. CDR3 coding DNA: TGTGCCAGCAGCCCCATCGGGTCGTACGAGCAGTACTTC.

The chain uses TRBV5-1 and TRBJ2-1, with TRBD2 identical over 11 bases. Germline CDR1 is SGHRS and CDR2 is YFSETQ. The CDR3 is 15 residues long. J gave up 7 bases and V 4 bases, and 7 bases lay outside the gene matches. The DNA for the CDR3 is TGCGCCAGCAGCCTTAGCGGGAGGGAGGGTAATGAGCAGTTCTTC. Its protein is CASSLSGREGNEQFF.

The chain couples TRBV4-3 to TRBJ2-3; D gene ambiguous. Trimming removed 4 bases from V and 3 bases from J, with 17 bases in between. Germline CDR1 reads LGHNA; CDR2 reads YSLEER. The CDR3 has 16 residues. The chain's CDR3 is CASSPRGLPKTDTQYF. CDR3 bases: TGCGCCAGCAGCCCCCGAGGCCTCCCGAAGACAGATACGCAGTATTTT.